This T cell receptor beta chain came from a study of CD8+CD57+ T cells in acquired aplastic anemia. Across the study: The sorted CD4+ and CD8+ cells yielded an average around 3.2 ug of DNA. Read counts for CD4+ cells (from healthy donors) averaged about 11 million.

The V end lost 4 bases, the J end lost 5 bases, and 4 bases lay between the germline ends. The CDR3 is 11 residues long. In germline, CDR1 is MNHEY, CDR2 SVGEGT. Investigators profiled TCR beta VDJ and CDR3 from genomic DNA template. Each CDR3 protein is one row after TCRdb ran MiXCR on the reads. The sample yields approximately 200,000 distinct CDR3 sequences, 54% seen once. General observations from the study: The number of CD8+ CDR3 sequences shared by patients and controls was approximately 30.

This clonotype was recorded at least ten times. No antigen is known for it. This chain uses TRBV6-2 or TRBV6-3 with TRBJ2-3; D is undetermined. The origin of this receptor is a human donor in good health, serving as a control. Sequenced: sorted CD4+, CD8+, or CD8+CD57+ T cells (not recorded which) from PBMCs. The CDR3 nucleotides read TGTGCCAGCAGTTTACAAGATACGCAGTATTTT. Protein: CASSLQDTQYF.